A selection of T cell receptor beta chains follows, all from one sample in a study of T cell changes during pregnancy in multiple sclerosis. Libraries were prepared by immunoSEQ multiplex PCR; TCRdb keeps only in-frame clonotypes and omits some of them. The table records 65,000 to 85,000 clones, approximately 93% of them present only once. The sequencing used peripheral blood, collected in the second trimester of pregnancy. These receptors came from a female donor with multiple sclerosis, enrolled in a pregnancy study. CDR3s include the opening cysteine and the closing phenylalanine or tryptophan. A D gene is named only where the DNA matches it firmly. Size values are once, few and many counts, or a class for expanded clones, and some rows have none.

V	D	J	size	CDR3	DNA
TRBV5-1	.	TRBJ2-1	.	CASSLAGISSYNEQFF	TGCGCCAGCAGCTTGGCCGGGATTAGCTCCTACAATGAGCAGTTCTTC
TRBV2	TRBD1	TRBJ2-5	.	CASSGATGRQETQYF	TGTGCCAGCAGTGGCGCGACAGGGCGACAAGAGACCCAGTACTTC
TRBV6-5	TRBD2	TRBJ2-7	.	CASSYSGGSSYEQYF	TGTGCCAGCAGTTACTCCGGGGGGAGCTCCTACGAGCAGTACTTC
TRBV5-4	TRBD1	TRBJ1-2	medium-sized	CASSDLIRGEYGYTF	TGTGCCAGCAGCGACTTAATCAGGGGGGAATATGGCTACACCTTC
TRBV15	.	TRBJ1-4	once	CATSRGRNGNEKLFF	TGTGCCACCAGCAGAGGGAGGAATGGTAATGAAAAACTGTTTTTT
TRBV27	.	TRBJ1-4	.	CASSGESGFTANEKLFF	TGTGCCAGCAGTGGGGAGTCGGGGTTTACGGCTAATGAAAAACTGTTTTTT
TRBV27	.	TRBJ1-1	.	CASSFQGGGTEAFF	TGTGCCAGCAGTTTTCAAGGGGGGGGCACTGAAGCTTTCTTT
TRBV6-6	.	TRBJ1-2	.	CASSSTGLPNYGYTF	TGTGCCAGCAGTTCCACGGGACTGCCTAACTATGGCTACACCTTC
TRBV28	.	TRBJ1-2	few	CASSTGLVIYGYTF	TGTGCCAGCTCTACAGGGTTAGTAATCTATGGCTACACCTTC
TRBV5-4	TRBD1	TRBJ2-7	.	CASSWGTGGSYEQYF	TGTGCCAGCAGCTGGGGGACAGGGGGCTCCTACGAGCAGTACTTC
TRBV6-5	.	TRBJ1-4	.	CASSYSIWPVKLFF	TGTGCCAGCAGTTACTCGATATGGCCAGTCAAACTGTTTTTT
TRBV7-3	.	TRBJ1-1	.	CASSLTRVNTEAFF	TGTGCCAGCAGCTTAACGCGTGTGAACACTGAAGCTTTCTTT
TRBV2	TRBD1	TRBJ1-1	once	CASSEAQEGAYPEAFF	TGTGCCAGCAGTGAAGCGCAGGAGGGGGCCTATCCTGAAGCTTTCTTT
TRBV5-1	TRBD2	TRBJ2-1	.	CASSFGFLSGGAIYNEQFF	TGCGCCAGCAGCTTTGGGTTTCTTAGCGGGGGGGCGATCTACAATGAGCAGTTCTTC
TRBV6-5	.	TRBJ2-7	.	CASSYSTNGHF	TGTGCCAGCAGTTACTCGACTAATGGGCACTTC
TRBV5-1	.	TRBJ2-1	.	CASSLGTDYNEQFF	TGCGCCAGCAGCTTGGGGACTGACTACAATGAGCAGTTCTTC
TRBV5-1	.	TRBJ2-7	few	CASSLDARAYEQYF	TGCGCCAGCAGCTTGGATGCCCGCGCCTACGAGCAGTACTTC